This TCR beta chain is drawn from a study of T-cell reconstitution after alpha-beta-depleted transplantation in children. The TCRbeta library was prepared with unique molecular identifiers. TCRdb re-called the PCR reads with MiXCR, one entry per CDR3 protein. The table includes fewer than 700,000 distinct CDR3 sequences, around 23% detected once. This clonotype was seen a few times. Its specificity is unknown. Findings and limits, study-wide: Newly produced T cells mostly accounted for T-cell counts and diversity one year post-transplant. Some patients owed their high day-60 TCRbeta diversity to surviving recipient T cells and thymic progenitors. There were reportedly several hundred expanded graft clones from which alpha-beta T cells came about two months after transplant.

This clonotype was sampled from a boy under two years old who had a stem cell transplant for acute myeloid leukemia, so the T cells may come from the graft donor. Sequencing used PBMCs, mostly from graft donor cells, obtained 360 days after TCRalphabeta/CD19-depleted stem cell transplant.

The chain's CDR3 is CASSQGGGGATDTQYF. In DNA, the CDR3 is TGTGCCAGCAGCCAAGGAGGCGGGGGGGCAACAGATACGCAGTATTTT. This chain links TRBV14 with TRBJ2-3; 9 bases match TRBD2. Trimming cost V 1 base and J 3 bases; bases outside gene matches: 5. In germline, CDR1 is SGHDN, CDR2 FVKESK. The CDR3 contains 16 residues.